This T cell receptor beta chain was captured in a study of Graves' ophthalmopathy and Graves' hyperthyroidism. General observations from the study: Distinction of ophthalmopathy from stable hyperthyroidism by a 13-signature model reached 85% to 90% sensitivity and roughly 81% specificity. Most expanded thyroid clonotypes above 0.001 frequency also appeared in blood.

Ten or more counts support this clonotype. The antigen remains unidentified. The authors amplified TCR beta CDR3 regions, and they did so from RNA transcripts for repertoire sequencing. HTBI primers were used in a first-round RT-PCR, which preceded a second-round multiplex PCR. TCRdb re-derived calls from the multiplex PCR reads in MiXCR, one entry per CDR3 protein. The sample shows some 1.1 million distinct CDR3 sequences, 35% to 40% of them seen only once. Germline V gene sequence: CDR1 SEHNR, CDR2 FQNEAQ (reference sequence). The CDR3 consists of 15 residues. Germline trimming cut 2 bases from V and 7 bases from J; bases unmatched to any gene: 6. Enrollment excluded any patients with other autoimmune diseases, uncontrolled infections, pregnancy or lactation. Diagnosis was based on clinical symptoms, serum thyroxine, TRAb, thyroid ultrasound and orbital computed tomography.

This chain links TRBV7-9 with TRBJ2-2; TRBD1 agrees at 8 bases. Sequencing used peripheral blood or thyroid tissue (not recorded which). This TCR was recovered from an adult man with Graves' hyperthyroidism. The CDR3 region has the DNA TGTGCCAGCAGCTTATGGCAGGGGGCAGACGGGGAGCTGTTTTTT. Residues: CASSLWQGADGELFF.